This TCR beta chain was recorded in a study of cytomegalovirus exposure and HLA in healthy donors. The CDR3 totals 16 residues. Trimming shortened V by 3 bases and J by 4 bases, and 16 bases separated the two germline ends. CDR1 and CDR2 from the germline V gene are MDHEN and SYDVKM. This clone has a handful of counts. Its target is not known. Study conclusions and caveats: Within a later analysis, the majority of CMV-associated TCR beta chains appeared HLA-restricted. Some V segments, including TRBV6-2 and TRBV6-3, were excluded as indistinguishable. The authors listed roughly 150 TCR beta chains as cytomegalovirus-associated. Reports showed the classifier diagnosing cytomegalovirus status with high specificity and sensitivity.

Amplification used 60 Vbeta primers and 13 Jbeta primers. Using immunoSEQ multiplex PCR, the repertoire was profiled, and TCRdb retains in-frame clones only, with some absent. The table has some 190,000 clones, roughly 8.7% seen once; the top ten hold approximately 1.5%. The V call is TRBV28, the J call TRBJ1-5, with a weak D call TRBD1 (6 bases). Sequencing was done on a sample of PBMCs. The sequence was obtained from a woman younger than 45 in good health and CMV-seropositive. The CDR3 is CASSFADRSPNQPQHF. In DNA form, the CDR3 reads TGTGCCAGCAGTTTTGCTGACAGGAGCCCGAATCAGCCCCAGCATTTT.